Following are 27 T cell receptor beta chains from one sample sequenced in a study of blood T cell repertoires in COVID-19. Assay: immunoSEQ multiplex PCR; the TCRdb copy retains only in-frame clones and omits some. The sample includes about 260,000 clones, approximately 89% of them seen just once. The specimen sequenced was PBMCs or T cells enriched from blood (not recorded which). All receptors derive from a man aged 35 to 55 who had been exposed to COVID-19.

The V and J genes are TRBV13 and TRBJ1-1, with a tentative D call TRBD1 (6 bases). V lost 5 bases to trimming and J lost 4 bases, with 17 bases between them. Germline V gene sequence: CDR1 PRHDT, CDR2 FYEKMQ (reference sequence). This CDR3 is built from 15 residues. The CDR3 nucleotides are TGTGCCAGCAGCCTAAAGGGACAATTCGCCACTGAAGCTTTCTTT. This sequence encodes CASSLKGQFATEAFF.

J is TRBJ1-6 and V is TRBV27; TRBD1 aligns across 11 bases. The J segment lost 6 bases and the V segment lost 6 bases, leaving 10 bases of the junction unmatched. This CDR3 spans 17 amino acids. Germline-derived CDR1 and CDR2 are MNHEY and SMNVEV (reference sequence). The CDR3 region has the DNA TGTGCCAGCAGGACCTTGCTCGGGACAGGGGGTAATTCACCCCTCCACTTT. As protein: CASRTLLGTGGNSPLHF.

The chain employs TRBV27 and TRBJ2-3; 8 positions match TRBD1. This CDR3 region has 15 residues. V was pared by 2 bases and J by 6 bases, with 7 bases of the junction left unmatched. Germline V gene sequence: CDR1 MNHEY, CDR2 SMNVEV (reference sequence). The CDR3 region is CASSLMTGVTDTQYF. The DNA of the CDR3 is TGTGCCAGCAGTTTAATGACAGGGGTCACGGATACGCAGTATTTT.

Concerning this clone: The same CDR3 also results from other DNA sequences found in this sample. The V call is TRBV2, the J call TRBJ2-7; TRBD1 matches 7 bases. Losses at the gene ends were 5 bases for V and 3 bases for J; bases not matched to a gene: 10. The CDR3 runs 15 residues. Germline V CDR1 and CDR2: SNHLY, FYNNEI. The DNA for the CDR3 is TGTGCCAGCAGTTACAGACAGGGCGCCGTCTACGAGCAGTACTTC. Encoded protein: CASSYRQGAVYEQYF.

The V gene is TRBV14, the J gene TRBJ2-1; TRBD1 might be the D (9 bases). Trimming shortened V by 4 bases and J by 4 bases, and 20 bases separated the two germline ends. Germline loops: CDR1 SGHDN, CDR2 FVKESK. The CDR3 extends over 17 amino acids. The CDR3 region has the DNA TGTGCCAGCAGCCCTCTCGGGGGGGACAGGGCTTACAATGAGCAGTTCTTC. Its protein is CASSPLGGDRAYNEQFF. The variable domain in full, with the rest retrieved from reference TRBV14 and TRBJ2-1, is EAGVTQFPSHSVIEKGQTVTLRCDPISGHDNLYWYRRVMGKEIKFLLHFVKESKQDESGMPNNRFLAERTGGTYSTLKVQPAELEDSGVYFCASSPLGGDRAYNEQFFGPGTRLTVL.

This sequence joins TRBV19 and TRBJ1-4, with 7 bases aligning to TRBD1. Trimming removed 5 bases from V and 3 bases from J; junction bases left unmatched: 6. Germline-derived CDR1 and CDR2 are LNHDA and SQIVND (reference sequence). There are 15 residues in the CDR3. In DNA, the CDR3 is TGTGCCAGTAGTCTTACGGGACAGTCTAATGAAAAACTGTTTTTT. Translation gives CASSLTGQSNEKLFF.

This chain uses TRBV4-1 with TRBJ1-1; D might be TRBD1 (6 bases). Germline assignment: CDR1 MGHRA and CDR2 YSYEKL. The CDR3 consists of 15 residues. Trimming cost V 3 bases and J 3 bases, with 14 bases left between them. The CDR3 nucleotides read TGCGCCAGCAGCCAGATCACAGGGATCCACACTGAAGCTTTCTTT. Protein sequence: CASSQITGIHTEAFF.

The V call is TRBV9, the J call TRBJ1-3; D possibly corresponds to TRBD1 (5 bases). The germline CDR1 and CDR2 sequences are SGDLS and YYNGEE. V lost 3 bases and J lost 2, with 9 bases in between. The CDR3 has 14 amino acids. CDR3 nucleotides: TGTGCCAGCAGCGGCCGACAGCCTGGAAACACCATATATTTT. It specifies CASSGRQPGNTIYF.

This chain uses TRBV5-1 with TRBJ1-1; the match to TRBD1 covers 9 bases. The CDR3 consists of 14 residues. J was trimmed by 3 bases and V by 3 bases; bases with no gene match: 3. Germline CDR1 SGHRS, CDR2 YFSETQ. The CDR3 bases are TGCGCCAGCAGCTCCCGGGACAGGGACACTGAAGCTTTCTTT. It specifies CASSSRDRDTEAFF.

The rearrangement joins TRBV30 to TRBJ1-2, with D unclear. Trimming took 1 base from V and 7 from J, leaving 7 bases between them. The CDR3 sequence is 11 residues long. CDR1 is GTSNPN and CDR2 is SVGIG in the germline V gene (reference sequence). The CDR3 sequence: CAWSALFGYTF. CDR3 DNA sequence: TGTGCCTGGAGTGCTTTGTTTGGCTACACCTTC.

The genes are TRBV14 and TRBJ1-3; D gene unclear. CDR1 is SGHDN and CDR2 is FVKESK in the germline V gene. The CDR3 contains 12 residues. Deletions cut 2 bases from V and 8 bases from J, with 7 bases between. CDR3 bases: TGTGCCAGCAGCCAAAATCCGTACACCATATATTTT. Translated, it gives CASSQNPYTIYF.

This chain joins TRBV6-5 and TRBJ1-1; D gene unclear. The germline CDR1 and CDR2 sequences are MNHEY and SVGAGI. There are 14 residues in the CDR3. With 6 bases removed from V and 4 bases from J, the gap between germline ends came to 15 bases. The CDR3 protein is CASRPISAGTEAFF. CDR3 sequence (DNA): TGTGCCAGCAGACCAATATCGGCGGGCACTGAAGCTTTCTTT.

The rearrangement links TRBV27 to TRBJ2-3; 10 bases are shared with TRBD2. V gave up 6 bases and J gave up 2 bases; unmatched junction bases: 17. CDR3 size: 19 residues. The germline CDR1 and CDR2 sequences are MNHEY and SMNVEV (reference sequence). CDR3 bases: TGTGCCAGCAGAACTTTCGTCCGCTATAGCGGGAGGTTCACAGATACGCAGTATTTT. Its protein product is CASRTFVRYSGRFTDTQYF.

V is TRBV6-5 and J is TRBJ1-2, with TRBD1 identical over 7 bases. The CDR3 spans 13 residues. Per germline, CDR1 MNHEY and CDR2 SVGAGI. Trimming removed 10 bases from V and 3 bases from J; junction bases left unmatched: 8. The CDR3 region has the DNA TGTGCCATCCGTACCGGGACAGACTATGGCTACACCTTC. It specifies CAIRTGTDYGYTF.

V usage is TRBV6-1 and J usage is TRBJ1-5; 7 bases map to TRBD1. Germline lookup yields CDR1 MNHNS and CDR2 SASEGT. This CDR3 is 14 amino acids long. Trimming at V came to 2 bases and at J to 5 bases, leaving 3 bases not matched to a gene. The CDR3 nucleotides read TGTGCCAGCAGTGAACAGGACAGGTATCAGCCCCAGCATTTT. It yields the protein CASSEQDRYQPQHF.

This rearrangement joins TRBV30 to TRBJ1-5; TRBD1 might be the D (5 bases). The CDR3 runs 15 residues. Germline assignment: CDR1 GTSNPN and CDR2 SVGIG (reference sequence). The ends were cut back, 0 bases at V and 3 bases at J, with 12 bases in the middle. The CDR3, as DNA: TGTGCCTGGAGTGTAGGGCAGGGCCACAATCAGCCCCAGCATTTT. This translates into CAWSVGQGHNQPQHF.

CDR3 DNA sequence: TGTGCCACCAGCAGAGATATCAGGGCGAGCACAGATACGCAGTATTTT. It specifies CATSRDIRASTDTQYF. The chain links TRBV15 to TRBJ2-3; TRBD1 is a possible D gene (5 bases). The CDR3 consists of 16 residues. Germline V gives CDR1 LNHNV, CDR2 YYDKDF (reference sequence). The germline V and J ends were trimmed by 0 bases and 0 bases, with 10 bases remaining between them. The full variable domain, rest sourced from reference TRBV15 and TRBJ2-3, is DAMVIQNPRYQVTQFGKPVTLSCSQTLNHNVMYWYQQKSSQAPKLLFHYYDKDFNNEADTPDNFQSRRPNTSFCFLDIRSPGLGDTAMYLCATSRDIRASTDTQYFGPGTRLTVL.

The rearrangement links TRBV28 to TRBJ1-2, with D perhaps matching TRBD1 (6 bases). The CDR3 runs 16 residues. V gave up 11 bases and J gave up 3 bases, with 25 bases separating them. Per germline, CDR1 MDHEN and CDR2 SYDVKM. CDR3 amino acids: CASRRGRGEGDYGYTF. The CDR3 DNA is TGTGCCTCCCGGCGGGGGCGCGGAGAGGGGGACTATGGCTACACCTTC.

The rearrangement joins TRBV30 to TRBJ2-1; D remains unclear. The CDR3 is 12 residues long. The V gene lost 0 bases and the J gene lost 5 bases, with 5 bases spanning the gap. Germline V lookup: CDR1 GTSNPN, CDR2 SVGIG (reference sequence). The CDR3 loop is CAWSVWHNEQFF. The CDR3 DNA sequence: TGTGCCTGGAGTGTATGGCACAATGAGCAGTTCTTC.

The chain couples TRBV11-3 to TRBJ2-7; TRBD1 aligns across 8 bases. This CDR3 is 15 amino acids long. V trimming: 5 bases; J trimming: 4 bases; junction bases outside the gene matches: 10. The germline gives CDR1 SGHNT, CDR2 YENEEA. The DNA for the CDR3 is TGTGCCAGCAGCCCAGGCCGGCAGGGGGCTTACGAGCAGTACTTC. Its translation: CASSPGRQGAYEQYF.

The chain has TRBV5-1 and TRBJ2-7; D might be TRBD2 (5 bases). V shed 4 bases and J shed 1 base, with 12 bases lying between them. Germline loops: CDR1 SGHRS, CDR2 YFSETQ. The CDR3 totals 14 residues. Here the CDR3 reads CASSPYPGSYEQYF. The CDR3 bases are TGCGCCAGCAGCCCTTACCCGGGGTCCTACGAGCAGTACTTC.

V and J are TRBV5-1 and TRBJ2-7, with D hard to call. The CDR3 loop spans 16 amino acids. The germline V and J ends were trimmed by 3 bases and 4 bases, with 20 bases remaining between them. Looked up from germline, CDR1 is SGHRS and CDR2 is YFSETQ. The CDR3 region has the DNA TGCGCCAGCAGCTGGGTTGATGCGGCAACTATATACGAGCAGTACTTC. As protein: CASSWVDAATIYEQYF.

This chain uses TRBV28 with TRBJ1-5, with TRBD1 as a possible D gene (5 bases). Trimming left V 8 bases short and J 4 bases short, with 18 bases between. The V gene's germline CDR1 is MDHEN and CDR2 SYDVKM. The length of the CDR3 is 15 residues. The CDR3 nucleotides are TGTGCCAGCCTGGGGGGGGGTGTAGGAAATCAGCCCCAGCATTTT. This translates into CASLGGGVGNQPQHF.

The rearrangement uses TRBV7-7 and TRBJ2-3; 10 bases are shared with TRBD2. This CDR3 contains 15 residues. Germline lookup yields CDR1 SSHAT and CDR2 FNYEAQ (reference sequence). The trim removed 5 bases at V and 9 bases at J, leaving 11 bases unmatched. The CDR3 DNA follows: TGTGCCAGCAGCGCCGGAGCTAGCGGGAGTGAGACGCAGTATTTT. As protein: CASSAGASGSETQYF.

The chain links TRBV19 to TRBJ1-2; 10 positions match TRBD1. In germline, CDR1 is LNHDA, CDR2 SQIVND (reference sequence). The CDR3 sequence is 17 residues long. The V gene end was trimmed by 3 bases and the J gene end by 4 bases; junction bases not matched to a gene: 11. CDR3 sequence: CASSMSRGTGEGYGYTF. Written as DNA, the CDR3 is TGTGCCAGTAGTATGAGTCGGGGGACAGGGGAGGGCTATGGCTACACCTTC.

This clone was detected once. The chain carries TRBV5-5 and TRBJ2-7; D is unresolved. The germline V and J ends were trimmed by 0 bases and 0 bases, with 10 bases remaining between them. This CDR3 has 15 amino acids. Germline CDR1 reads SGHKS; CDR2 reads YYEKEE (reference sequence). The CDR3 loop is CASSLGLVNSYEQYF. The CDR3 coding sequence is TGTGCCAGCAGCTTGGGGTTAGTTAACTCCTACGAGCAGTACTTC.

The chain has TRBV24-1 and TRBJ2-2, with D maybe TRBD2 (5 bases). The CDR3 sequence is 14 residues long. Germline CDR1 KGHDR, CDR2 SFDVKD. V lost 4 bases, J lost 6 bases, and 11 bases lay in between. The CDR3 DNA sequence: TGTGCCACCAGTGAGAGGACTGGTGCCGGGGAGCTGTTTTTT. Its protein is CATSERTGAGELFF.